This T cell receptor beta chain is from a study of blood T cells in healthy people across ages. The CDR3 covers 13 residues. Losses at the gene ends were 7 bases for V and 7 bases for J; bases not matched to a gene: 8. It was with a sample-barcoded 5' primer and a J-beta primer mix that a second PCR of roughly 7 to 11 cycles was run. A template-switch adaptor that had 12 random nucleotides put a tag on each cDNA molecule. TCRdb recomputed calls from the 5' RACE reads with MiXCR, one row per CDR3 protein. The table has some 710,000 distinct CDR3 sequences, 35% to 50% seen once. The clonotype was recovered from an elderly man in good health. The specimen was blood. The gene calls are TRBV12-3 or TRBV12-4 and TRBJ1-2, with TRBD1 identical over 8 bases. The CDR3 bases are TGTGCCAGCACCCCAGGGGGCTCGGTTGGCTACACCTTC. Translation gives CASTPGGSVGYTF.